The 32 T cell receptor beta chains presented below share a single source sample, sequenced in a study of blood T cell repertoires in COVID-19 (dated by TCRdb to 2018 to 2020). The library was obtained by the immunoSEQ multiplex PCR assay. In TCRdb, the immuneACCESS table is reduced to in-frame sequences with V and J assigned. These tables do not hold every clone; where another copy was compared, an unresolved V gene accounts for under half, and the others remain unexplained. The sample has some 130,000 clones on record, around 78% of them singletons. Together, the top ten hold approximately 11% of the sample. Specimen: peripheral blood. The receptors shown here come from a human donor in a cohort sampled during active COVID-19.

The CDR3, as DNA: TGTGCCAGCAGCTTAACCCGGGACAGGAATTCACCCCTCCACTTT. It codes for CASSLTRDRNSPLHF. V is TRBV5-5 and J is TRBJ1-6, with 8 bases aligning to TRBD1. Trimming took 2 bases from V and 7 from J; bases not matched to a gene: 5. Germline assignment: CDR1 SGHKS and CDR2 YYEKEE (reference sequence). The CDR3 covers 15 residues.

J is TRBJ1-2 and V is TRBV29-1; the match to TRBD1 covers 9 bases. The V gene end was trimmed by 7 bases and the J gene end by 6 bases; junction bases not matched to a gene: 9. This CDR3 is built from 13 residues. Germline V CDR1 and CDR2: SQVTM, ANQGSEA. The CDR3 here is CSAGRTGDNGYTF. The DNA for the CDR3 is TGCAGCGCCGGCAGGACAGGGGATAATGGCTACACCTTC.

This chain connects TRBV7-8 to TRBJ2-3; TRBD2 might be the D (6 bases). V lost 5 bases and J lost 0, with 12 bases in between. CDR1 is SGHVS and CDR2 is FQNEAQ in the germline V gene. There are 15 residues in the CDR3. The CDR3 coding sequence is TGTGCCAGCAGCCCCCGCGGGGTGAGCACAGATACGCAGTATTTT. This sequence encodes CASSPRGVSTDTQYF.

The rearrangement uses TRBV4-1 and TRBJ1-2; TRBD1 matches at 9 bases. V lost 4 bases to trimming and J lost 4 bases; unmatched junction nucleotides: 10. The CDR3 runs 16 residues. Germline CDR1 MGHRA, CDR2 YSYEKL. The CDR3 DNA is TGCGCCAGCAGCCTCGGGACAGGGCAAAGGGGCTATGGCTACACCTTC. Its protein is CASSLGTGQRGYGYTF.

The J gene is TRBJ1-2, the V gene TRBV7-9; D call uncertain. V was cut by 2 bases and J by 3 bases, with 7 bases left in between. CDR1 and CDR2 from the germline V gene are SEHNR and FQNEAQ (reference sequence). The CDR3 consists of 13 residues. CDR3 coding DNA: TGTGCCAGCAGCTTACAGGAAGACTATGGCTACACCTTC. It specifies CASSLQEDYGYTF.

The V call is TRBV4-1, the J call TRBJ1-6, with D possibly matching TRBD1 (5 bases). V was pared by 3 bases and J by 8 bases, with 11 bases between. This CDR3 comprises 14 residues. The germline gives CDR1 MGHRA, CDR2 YSYEKL. CDR3 amino acids: CASSQHAGDSPLHF. For the CDR3, the DNA is TGCGCCAGCAGCCAGCACGCGGGGGATTCACCCCTCCACTTT.

The chain recombines TRBV11-2 with TRBJ2-2, with D unclear. V was trimmed by 1 base and J by 4 bases, leaving 7 bases between them. From germline, CDR1 is SGHAT and CDR2 FQNNGV. The CDR3 has 14 residues. The DNA of the CDR3 is TGTGCCAGCAGCTTAGTCGCGATCACCGGGGAGCTGTTTTTT. Its protein is CASSLVAITGELFF.

The chain links TRBV6-1 to TRBJ1-2, with D possibly being TRBD1 (6 bases). The V end lost 3 bases, the J end lost 5 bases, and 13 bases lay between the germline ends. This CDR3 is 14 amino acids long. In germline, CDR1 is MNHNS, CDR2 SASEGT. CDR3 sequence: CASSDPTGLYGYTF. In nucleotides, the CDR3 is TGTGCCAGCAGTGACCCGACAGGATTATATGGCTACACCTTC.

This sequence joins TRBV5-4 and TRBJ1-4; 12 nucleotides match TRBD1. The CDR3 is 16 residues long. V shed 4 bases and J 12 bases; nucleotides not matched to a gene: 13. Germline V gene lookup returns CDR1 SGHNT and CDR2 YYREEE (reference sequence). Written as DNA, the CDR3 is TGTGCCAGCAGCCCCGGGGGACAGGGGGCTTTAAAAGAACTGTTTTTT. It yields the protein CASSPGGQGALKELFF.

The DNA for the CDR3 is TGTGCCAGCAGTTACAGCCCAGAAGCTTTCTTT. As protein: CASSYSPEAFF. V gene TRBV6-2 or TRBV6-3 combines with J gene TRBJ1-1; no definite D call. Germline-derived CDR1 and CDR2 are MNHEY and SVGEGT. V was clipped by 2 bases and J by 8 bases, with 6 bases between them. This CDR3 region has 11 residues.

The J gene is TRBJ2-7, the V gene TRBV5-4; TRBD1 might be the D (5 bases). CDR1 and CDR2 from the germline V gene are SGHNT and YYREEE (reference sequence). CDR3 length: 14 amino acids. The V gene lost 0 bases and the J gene lost 0 bases, with 7 bases spanning the gap. In nucleotides, the CDR3 is TGTGCCAGCAGCTTGGGACAGAACTCCTACGAGCAGTACTTC. As protein: CASSLGQNSYEQYF. Full variable domain (outside the CDR3, taken from reference TRBV5-4 and TRBJ2-7): ETGVTQSPTHLIKTRGQQVTLRCSSQSGHNTVSWYQQALGQGPQFIFQYYREEENGRGNFPPRFSGLQFPNYSSELNVNALELDDSALYLCASSLGQNSYEQYFGPGTRLTVT.

The genes are TRBV19 and TRBJ1-2; no clear D. Germline CDR1 and CDR2: LNHDA and SQIVND (reference sequence). The V and J ends lost 9 bases and 5 bases respectively, with 16 bases between them. The CDR3 has 13 residues. CDR3 amino acids: CASYPRYGYGYTF. The CDR3 nucleotides are TGTGCCAGCTACCCGCGTTACGGTTATGGCTACACCTTC.

This chain links TRBV20-1 with TRBJ1-2, with a tentative D call TRBD1 (5 bases). This CDR3 region has 11 residues. Per the germline V gene, CDR1 is DFQATT and CDR2 is SNEGSKA (reference sequence). Trimming left V 4 bases short and J 4 bases short, with 7 bases between. The CDR3 region has the DNA TGCAGTGCTAACACAGGCTATGGCTACACCTTC. This codes for CSANTGYGYTF.

There are a few counts of this clone. The J gene is TRBJ1-6, the V gene TRBV2; 7 bases map to TRBD1. Germline assignment: CDR1 SNHLY and CDR2 FYNNEI. This CDR3 has 14 residues. V was pared by 8 bases and J by 5 bases, with 6 bases of the junction left unmatched. The CDR3 reads CASSDRVNNSPLHF. The CDR3 nucleotides are TGTGCCAGCTCCGACAGGGTGAATAATTCACCCCTCCACTTT.

The rearrangement uses TRBV2 and TRBJ2-7; 10 nucleotides line up with TRBD1. Germline trimming cut 5 bases from V and 0 bases from J; bases unmatched to any gene: 4. The CDR3 contains 15 residues. CDR1 and CDR2 (germline): SNHLY, FYNNEI. CDR3 DNA: TGTGCCAGCAGTCGCCGGACAGGGGGCTCCTACGAGCAGTACTTC. Protein sequence: CASSRRTGGSYEQYF.

The CDR3 DNA reads as TGTGCCAGCTCACCGCAGTATAATGAAAAACTGTTTTTT. Protein product: CASSPQYNEKLFF. The chain carries TRBV18 and TRBJ1-4, with D unclear. Germline V gene data show CDR1 as KGHSH and CDR2 as LQKENI. The CDR3 consists of 13 residues. V lost 3 bases, J lost 4 bases, and 6 bases lay in between.

The chain employs TRBV19 and TRBJ2-3; 9 nucleotides match TRBD1. The CDR3 contains 14 residues. Per the germline V gene, CDR1 is LNHDA and CDR2 is SQIVND (reference sequence). V dropped 4 bases and J dropped 6; count of bases not matched to a gene: 5. The CDR3 here is CASSTEGTGDTQYF. DNA of the CDR3: TGTGCCAGTAGTACCGAGGGGACAGGGGATACGCAGTATTTT.

The V call is TRBV9, the J call TRBJ2-3; 9 bases map to TRBD1. The CDR3 runs 16 residues. CDR1 and CDR2 (germline): SGDLS, YYNGEE. The V and J ends lost 1 base and 0 bases, in that order; junction bases with no gene match: 3. The CDR3 loop reads CASSVTGGPSTDTQYF. Written as DNA, the CDR3 is TGTGCCAGCAGCGTAACAGGGGGCCCTAGCACAGATACGCAGTATTTT. The full variable domain, rest sourced from reference TRBV9 and TRBJ2-3, is DSGVTQTPKHLITATGQRVTLRCSPRSGDLSVYWYQQSLDQGLQFLIQYYNGEERAKGNILERFSAQQFPDLHSELNLSSLELGDSALYFCASSVTGGPSTDTQYFGPGTRLTVL.

The gene calls are TRBV19 and TRBJ1-2; a weak D match, TRBD1 (5 bases). This CDR3 has 15 residues. CDR1 and CDR2 (germline): LNHDA, SQIVND (reference sequence). V shed 3 bases and J shed 4 bases, with 15 bases lying between them. The CDR3 bases are TGTGCCAGTAGTATTTATAGGGGAACGGGCTATGGCTACACCTTC. Translation: CASSIYRGTGYGYTF.

The genes are TRBV5-1 and TRBJ1-5; D uncertain. The CDR3 is made up of 13 amino acids. The V and J ends lost 4 bases and 6 bases respectively, with 11 bases between them. Germline lookup yields CDR1 SGHRS and CDR2 YFSETQ. CDR3 region: CASSHGGIQPQHF. The CDR3 coding sequence is TGCGCCAGCAGCCACGGCGGGATTCAGCCCCAGCATTTT.

The chain couples TRBV6-1 to TRBJ1-3; TRBD1 matches at 8 bases. There are 16 residues in the CDR3. Germline V lookup: CDR1 MNHNS, CDR2 SASEGT. Losses at the gene ends were 4 bases for V and 4 bases for J; bases not matched to a gene: 9. The CDR3 nucleotides are TGTGCCAGCAGTGTCGGCCAGGGGGCGCAGGGAAACACCATATATTTT. Translated: CASSVGQGAQGNTIYF.

This chain links TRBV20-1 with TRBJ2-1, with 12 bases fitting TRBD2. CDR1 is DFQATT, CDR2 SNEGSKA, per germline (reference sequence). The junction had 15 bases not matched to a gene; V was cut back by 3 bases and J by 12 bases. There are 16 residues in the CDR3. Here the CDR3 reads CSASRSGTSGSRGQFF. The CDR3 DNA sequence: TGCAGTGCTAGTCGTTCTGGGACTAGCGGGTCTCGGGGGCAGTTCTTC.

The chain recombines TRBV6-1 with TRBJ2-7; tentatively, D is TRBD1 (5 bases). Germline CDR1 is MNHNS and CDR2 is SASEGT. The V end lost 2 bases, the J end lost 0 bases, and 11 bases lay between the germline ends. This CDR3 contains 15 residues. For the CDR3, the DNA is TGTGCCAGCAGTGAAAGGACACGTAACTCCTACGAGCAGTACTTC. Encoded protein: CASSERTRNSYEQYF.

This clone showed up just a few times. The chain has TRBV27 and TRBJ2-1; 7 positions agree with TRBD1. The germline V gene has CDR1 MNHEY and CDR2 SMNVEV (reference sequence). This CDR3 region has 16 residues. Trimming removed 5 bases from V and 2 bases from J; junction bases left unmatched: 9. The CDR3 sequence: CASSSRVTGAYNEQFF. The CDR3 DNA follows: TGTGCCAGCAGTAGCAGGGTTACAGGGGCCTACAATGAGCAGTTCTTC.

This chain links TRBV25-1 with TRBJ2-7; 7 bases align to TRBD1. CDR3 length equals 15 residues. Germline values: CDR1 MGHDK, CDR2 SYGVNS. The trim removed 8 bases at V and 0 bases at J, leaving 10 bases unmatched. The CDR3 DNA is TGTGCCAGCCGCCAGACAGGGAGACTCTCCTACGAGCAGTACTTC. Its translation: CASRQTGRLSYEQYF.

The chain carries TRBV18 and TRBJ2-4; 7 bases align to TRBD2. Trimming took 1 base from V and 0 from J; bases not matched to a gene: 0. The germline CDR1 and CDR2 sequences are KGHSH and LQKENI. The CDR3 is 15 amino acids. CDR3 in DNA: TGTGCCAGCTCACCACGGGAGGGAGCCAAAAACATTCAGTACTTC. Amino acid sequence: CASSPREGAKNIQYF.

The J gene is TRBJ2-7, the V gene TRBV21-1; TRBD2 is taken as the D call from the table, unchecked against the DNA. TRBV21-1 is a documented pseudogene. CDR3 length equals 15 residues. CDR3 loop: CASSPIRANSYEQYF. The DNA for the CDR3 is TGTGCCAGCAGCCCTATAAGAGCTAACTCCTACGAGCAGTACTTC.

This clone occurred once. This chain joins TRBV3-1 (or the pseudogene TRBV3-2) and TRBJ1-1, with D perhaps TRBD1 (6 bases). CDR1 and CDR2 from the germline V gene are LGHDT and YNNKEL (reference sequence). The CDR3 sequence is 13 residues long. Trimming cost V 7 bases and J 11 bases, with 20 bases left between them. The CDR3 loop reads CASTSGGGRGAFF. In nucleotides, the CDR3 is TGTGCCAGCACCTCGGGGGGGGGCAGAGGGGCTTTCTTT.

Only a few counts were recorded for this clone. The identical CDR3 is also encoded by other nucleotide sequences in the sample. The chain has TRBV6-1 and TRBJ1-5, with 7 nucleotides matching TRBD1. Germline V gene data show CDR1 as MNHNS and CDR2 as SASEGT. With V trimmed by 4 bases and J by 0 bases, 6 bases remained unmatched. The CDR3 is 16 amino acids. The CDR3: CASSANRGSSNQPQHF. CDR3 in DNA: TGTGCCAGCAGTGCAAACAGGGGTTCTAGCAATCAGCCCCAGCATTTT.

This clone came up a few times. This chain joins TRBV5-4 and TRBJ1-6; 7 bases align to TRBD1. The germline V gene has CDR1 SGHNT and CDR2 YYREEE (reference sequence). The CDR3 runs to 12 residues. Unmatched junction bases numbered 6, after V lost 3 bases and J lost 15 bases. In nucleotides, the CDR3 is TGTGCCAGCAGCTCAGGGGGGCTGGACCTCCACTTT. Translating gives CASSSGGLDLHF.

Only a few counts were recorded for this clone. The V call is TRBV4-1, the J call TRBJ1-5; D ambiguous. CDR1 MGHRA and CDR2 YSYEKL come from the germline V gene. This CDR3 contains 14 residues. Trimming removed 0 bases at V and 7 bases at J, with 10 bases between. The CDR3 loop reads CASSQDMAGQPQHF. The CDR3 DNA reads as TGCGCCAGCAGCCAAGATATGGCCGGGCAGCCCCAGCATTTT.

The chain is built from TRBV7-3 and TRBJ2-7, with D perhaps TRBD2 (7 bases). V was trimmed by 3 bases and J by 4 bases, leaving 19 bases between them. From germline, CDR1 is SGHTA and CDR2 FQGTGA. The length of the CDR3 is 16 residues. The CDR3 loop is CASSFFWGGHPYEQYF. For the CDR3, the DNA is TGTGCCAGCAGCTTTTTTTGGGGGGGACACCCATACGAGCAGTACTTC.